This TCR beta chain stems from a study of blood T cells in healthy people across ages. The V gene's germline CDR1 is MNHEY and CDR2 SVGAGI. Trimming took 10 bases from V and 4 from J, leaving 10 bases between them. The CDR3 runs 11 residues. Combining a sample-barcoded 5' primer with a J-beta primer mix, a second PCR ran for roughly 6 to 11 cycles. TCRdb itself ran the 5' RACE reads through MiXCR, one entry per CDR3 protein. Here the sample spans about 1,800,000 distinct CDR3 sequences, 28% being singletons. V is TRBV6-5 and J is TRBJ1-2; D remains unclear. This clonotype originated in a woman between 25 and 40 years old in good health. Sequenced sample: blood. CDR3 nucleotide sequence: TGTGCCACCGCCCGGGGCTATGGCTACACCTTC. Its protein is CATARGYGYTF.